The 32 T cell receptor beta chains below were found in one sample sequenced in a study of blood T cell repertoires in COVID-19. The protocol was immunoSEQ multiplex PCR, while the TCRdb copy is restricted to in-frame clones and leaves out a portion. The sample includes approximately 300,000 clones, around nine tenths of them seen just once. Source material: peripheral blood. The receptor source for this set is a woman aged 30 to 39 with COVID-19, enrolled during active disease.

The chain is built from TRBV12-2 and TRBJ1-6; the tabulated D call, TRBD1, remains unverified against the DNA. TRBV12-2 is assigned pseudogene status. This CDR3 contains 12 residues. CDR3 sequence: CASRLAYTPLHF. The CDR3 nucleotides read TGTGCAAGTCGCTTAGCGTACACACCCCTCCACTTT.

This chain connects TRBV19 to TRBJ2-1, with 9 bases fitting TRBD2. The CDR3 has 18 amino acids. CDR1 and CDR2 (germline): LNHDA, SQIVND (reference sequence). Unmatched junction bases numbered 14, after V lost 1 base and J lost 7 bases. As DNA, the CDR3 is TGTGCCAGTAGTATAGTAGGGGATCGAGCGGGGGGAAAAAATGAGCAGTTCTTC. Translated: CASSIVGDRAGGKNEQFF. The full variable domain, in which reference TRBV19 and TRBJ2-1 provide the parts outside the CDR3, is DGGITQSPKYLFRKEGQNVTLSCEQNLNHDAMYWYRQDPGQGLRLIYYSQIVNDFQKGDIAEGYSVSREKKESFPLTVTSAQKNPTAFYLCASSIVGDRAGGKNEQFFGPGTRLTVL.

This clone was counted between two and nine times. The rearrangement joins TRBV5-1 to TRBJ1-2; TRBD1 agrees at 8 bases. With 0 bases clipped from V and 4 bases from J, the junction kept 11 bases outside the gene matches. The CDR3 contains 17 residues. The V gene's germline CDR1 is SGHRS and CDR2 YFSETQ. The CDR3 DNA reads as TGCGCCAGCAGCTTGGGGTCCCTGGCAGGGGGCCTCTATGGCTACACCTTC. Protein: CASSLGSLAGGLYGYTF.

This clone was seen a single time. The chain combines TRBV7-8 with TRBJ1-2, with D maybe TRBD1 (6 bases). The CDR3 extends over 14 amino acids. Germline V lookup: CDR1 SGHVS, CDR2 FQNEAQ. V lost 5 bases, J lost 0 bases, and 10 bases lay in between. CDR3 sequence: CASSPDRTNYGYTF. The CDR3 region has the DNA TGTGCCAGCAGCCCGGACAGAACTAACTATGGCTACACCTTC. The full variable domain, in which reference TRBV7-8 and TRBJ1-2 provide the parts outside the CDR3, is GAGVSQSPRYKVAKRGQDVALRCDPISGHVSLFWYQQALGQGPEFLTYFQNEAQLDKSGLPSDRFFAERPEGSVSTLKIQRTQQEDSAVYLCASSPDRTNYGYTFGSGTRLTVV.

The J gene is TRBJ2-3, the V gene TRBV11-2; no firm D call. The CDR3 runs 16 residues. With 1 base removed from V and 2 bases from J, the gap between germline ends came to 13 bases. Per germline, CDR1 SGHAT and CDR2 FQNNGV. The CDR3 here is CASSLAPFSPTDTQYF. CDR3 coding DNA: TGTGCCAGCAGCTTAGCCCCCTTTAGTCCCACAGATACGCAGTATTTT.

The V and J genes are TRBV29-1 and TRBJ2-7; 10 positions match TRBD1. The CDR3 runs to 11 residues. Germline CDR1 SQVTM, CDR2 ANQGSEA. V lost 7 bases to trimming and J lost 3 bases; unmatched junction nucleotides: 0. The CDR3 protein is CSGTGGYEQYF. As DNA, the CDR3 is TGCAGCGGGACAGGGGGCTACGAGCAGTACTTC.

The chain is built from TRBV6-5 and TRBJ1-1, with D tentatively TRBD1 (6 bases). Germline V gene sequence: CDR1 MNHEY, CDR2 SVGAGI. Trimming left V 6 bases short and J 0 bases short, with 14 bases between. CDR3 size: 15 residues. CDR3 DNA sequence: TGTGCCAGCAGGGCTCCGGGACAATTGAACACTGAAGCTTTCTTT. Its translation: CASRAPGQLNTEAFF.

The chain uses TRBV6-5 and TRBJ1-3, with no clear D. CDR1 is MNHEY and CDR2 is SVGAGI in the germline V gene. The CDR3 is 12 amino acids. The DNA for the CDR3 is TGTGCGGCGGTTTCCTCTGGAAACACCATATATTTT. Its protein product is CAAVSSGNTIYF.

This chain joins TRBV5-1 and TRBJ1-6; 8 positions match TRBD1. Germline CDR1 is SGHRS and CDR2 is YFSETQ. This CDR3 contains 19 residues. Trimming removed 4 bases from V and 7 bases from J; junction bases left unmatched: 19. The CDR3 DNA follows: TGCGCCAGCAGCCCGGACCCGCACGCCCGGGACAGGAGAAATTCACCCCTCCACTTT. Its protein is CASSPDPHARDRRNSPLHF. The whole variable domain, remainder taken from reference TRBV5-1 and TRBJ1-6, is KAGVTQTPRYLIKTRGQQVTLSCSPISGHRSVSWYQQTPGQGLQFLFEYFSETQRNKGNFPGRFSGRQFSNSRSEMNVSTLELGDSALYLCASSPDPHARDRRNSPLHFGNGTRLTVT.

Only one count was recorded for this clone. The CDR3 region has the DNA TGTGCCAGCAGTTTATCCCCTCCAGTATCCTTTGAAGCTTTCTTT. This translates into CASSLSPPVSFEAFF. The gene calls are TRBV27 and TRBJ1-1; no definite D call. This CDR3 contains 15 residues. Per the germline V gene, CDR1 is MNHEY and CDR2 is SMNVEV (reference sequence). Trimming stripped 0 bases from V and 7 bases from J, with 15 bases between.

CDR3 sequence: CATSRDPRGSSPLHF. The CDR3 DNA sequence: TGTGCCACCAGCAGAGATCCAAGGGGAAGTTCACCCCTCCACTTT. V gene TRBV15 combines with J gene TRBJ1-6; maybe TRBD1 (5 bases). The CDR3 has 15 residues. The germline V and J ends were trimmed by 0 bases and 9 bases, with 12 bases remaining between them. Germline V gives CDR1 LNHNV, CDR2 YYDKDF (reference sequence).

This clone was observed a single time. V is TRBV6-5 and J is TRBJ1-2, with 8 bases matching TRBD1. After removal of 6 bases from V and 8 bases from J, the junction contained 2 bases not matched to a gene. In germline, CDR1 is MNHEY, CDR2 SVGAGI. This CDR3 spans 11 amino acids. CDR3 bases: TGTGCCAGCAGACCAGGGGGCGGCTACACCTTC. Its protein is CASRPGGGYTF.

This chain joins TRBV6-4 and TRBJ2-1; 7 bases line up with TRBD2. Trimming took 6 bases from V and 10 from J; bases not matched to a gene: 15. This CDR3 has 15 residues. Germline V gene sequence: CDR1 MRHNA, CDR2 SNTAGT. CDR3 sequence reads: CASSGDWSGVGEQFF. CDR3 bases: TGTGCCAGCAGCGGAGACTGGAGCGGGGTAGGAGAGCAGTTCTTC.

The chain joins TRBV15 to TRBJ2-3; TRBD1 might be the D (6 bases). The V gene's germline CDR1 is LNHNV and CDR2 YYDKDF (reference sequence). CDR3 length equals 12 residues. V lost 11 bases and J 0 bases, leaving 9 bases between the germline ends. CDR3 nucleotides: TGTGCCGCAGGGGCGAGCACAGATACGCAGTATTTT. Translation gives CAAGASTDTQYF.

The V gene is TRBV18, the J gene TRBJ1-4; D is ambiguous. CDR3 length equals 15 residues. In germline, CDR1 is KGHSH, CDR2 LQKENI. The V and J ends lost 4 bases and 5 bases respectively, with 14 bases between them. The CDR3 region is CASSRSAASNEKLFF. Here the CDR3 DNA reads TGTGCCAGCTCACGGTCGGCAGCGTCAAATGAAAAACTGTTTTTT. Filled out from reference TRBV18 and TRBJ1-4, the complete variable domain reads NAGVMQNPRHLVRRRGQEARLRCSPMKGHSHVYWYRQLPEEGLKFMVYLQKENIIDESGMPKERFSAEFPKEGPSILRIQQVVRGDSAAYFCASSRSAASNEKLFFGSGTQLSVL.

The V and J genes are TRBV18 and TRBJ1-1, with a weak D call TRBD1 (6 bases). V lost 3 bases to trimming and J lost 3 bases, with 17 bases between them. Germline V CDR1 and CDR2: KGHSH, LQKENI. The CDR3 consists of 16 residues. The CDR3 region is CASSPNRQVGDTEAFF. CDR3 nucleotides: TGTGCCAGCTCACCGAACCGACAGGTAGGGGACACTGAAGCTTTCTTT.

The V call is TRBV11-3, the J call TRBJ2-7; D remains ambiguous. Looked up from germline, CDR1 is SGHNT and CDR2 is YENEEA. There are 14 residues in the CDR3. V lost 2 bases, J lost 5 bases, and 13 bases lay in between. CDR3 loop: CASSLTAVLNEQYF. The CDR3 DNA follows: TGTGCCAGCAGCTTAACAGCTGTCTTGAACGAGCAGTACTTC.

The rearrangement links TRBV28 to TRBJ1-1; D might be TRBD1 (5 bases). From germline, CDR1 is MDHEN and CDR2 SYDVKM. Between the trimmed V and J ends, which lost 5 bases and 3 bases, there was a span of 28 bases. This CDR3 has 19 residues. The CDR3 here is CASSTTRGRIGTPDTEAFF. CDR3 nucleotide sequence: TGTGCCAGCAGTACTACACGGGGCCGGATCGGGACTCCGGACACTGAAGCTTTCTTT.

CDR3 residues: CASMPRGSTEAFF. CDR3 sequence (DNA): TGCGCCAGCATGCCCCGAGGGAGCACTGAAGCTTTCTTT. The chain has TRBV5-1 and TRBJ1-1, with D uncertain. Germline V CDR1 and CDR2: SGHRS, YFSETQ. V lost 6 bases, J lost 4 bases, and 13 bases lay in between. The CDR3 spans 13 residues.

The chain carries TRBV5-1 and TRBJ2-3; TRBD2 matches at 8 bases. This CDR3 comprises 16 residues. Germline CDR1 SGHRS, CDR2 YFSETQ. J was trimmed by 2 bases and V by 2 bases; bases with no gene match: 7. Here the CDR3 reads CASSFASGLFTDTQYF. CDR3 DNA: TGCGCCAGCAGCTTTGCTAGCGGGTTATTCACAGATACGCAGTATTTT.

In nucleotides, the CDR3 is TGTGCCAGCAGCAATGGGCAGGGCTACACCTTC. This gives the protein CASSNGQGYTF. The chain couples TRBV11-2 to TRBJ1-2; no clear D gene. Germline CDR1 reads SGHAT; CDR2 reads FQNNGV. Trimming pared 5 bases from V and 8 bases from J, leaving 9 bases between. The CDR3 covers 11 residues.

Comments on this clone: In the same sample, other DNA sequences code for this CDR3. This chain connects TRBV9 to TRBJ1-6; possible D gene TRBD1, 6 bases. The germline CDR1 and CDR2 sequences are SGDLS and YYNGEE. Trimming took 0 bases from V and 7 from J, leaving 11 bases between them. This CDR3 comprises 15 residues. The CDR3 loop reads CASSVGGQGNSPLHF. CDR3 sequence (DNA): TGTGCCAGCAGCGTAGGGGGCCAGGGGAATTCACCCCTCCACTTT.

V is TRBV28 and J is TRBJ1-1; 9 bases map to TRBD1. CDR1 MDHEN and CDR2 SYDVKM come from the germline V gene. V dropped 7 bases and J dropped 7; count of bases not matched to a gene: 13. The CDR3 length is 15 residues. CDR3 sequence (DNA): TGTGCCAGCACCTTGGCCGGGACAGGGAAGGGTGAAGCTTTCTTT. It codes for CASTLAGTGKGEAFF.

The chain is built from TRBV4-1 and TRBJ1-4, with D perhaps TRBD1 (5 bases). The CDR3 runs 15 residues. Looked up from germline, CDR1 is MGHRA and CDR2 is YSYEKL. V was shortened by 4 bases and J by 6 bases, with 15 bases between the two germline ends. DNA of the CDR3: TGCGCCAGCAGCCCACAGGTGGCGTTGTATGAAAAACTGTTTTTT. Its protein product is CASSPQVALYEKLFF.

The CDR3 reads CASRTPGHRGVGYTF. CDR3 bases: TGTGCCAGCAGGACACCGGGACACAGGGGCGTTGGCTACACCTTC. The chain combines TRBV6-5 with TRBJ1-2, with 7 bases that match TRBD1. Germline V gene sequence: CDR1 MNHEY, CDR2 SVGAGI. The CDR3 has 15 amino acids. V was pared by 6 bases and J by 7 bases, with 14 bases of the junction left unmatched.

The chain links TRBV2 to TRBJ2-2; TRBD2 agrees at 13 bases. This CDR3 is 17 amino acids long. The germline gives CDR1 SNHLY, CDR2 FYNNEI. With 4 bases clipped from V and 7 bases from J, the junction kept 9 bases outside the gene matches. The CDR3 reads CASSAQLAGGPVGELFF. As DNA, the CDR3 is TGTGCCAGCAGTGCCCAACTAGCGGGGGGGCCCGTCGGGGAGCTGTTTTTT.

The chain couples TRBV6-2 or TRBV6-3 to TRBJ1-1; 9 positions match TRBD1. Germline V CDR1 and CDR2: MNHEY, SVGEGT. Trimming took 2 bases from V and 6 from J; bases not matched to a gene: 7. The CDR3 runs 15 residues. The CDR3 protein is CASSYIVHRGPEAFF. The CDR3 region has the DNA TGTGCCAGCAGTTACATTGTTCACAGGGGGCCTGAAGCTTTCTTT.

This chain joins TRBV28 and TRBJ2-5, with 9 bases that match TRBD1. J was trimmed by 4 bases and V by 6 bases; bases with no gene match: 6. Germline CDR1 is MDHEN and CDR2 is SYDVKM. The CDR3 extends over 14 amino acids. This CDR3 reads CASRRDRVRETQYF. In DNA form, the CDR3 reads TGTGCCAGCAGGAGGGACAGGGTACGAGAGACCCAGTACTTC. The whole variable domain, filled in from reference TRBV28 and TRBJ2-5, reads DVKVTQSSRYLVKRTGEKVFLECVQDMDHENMFWYRQDPGLGLRLIYFSYDVKMKEKGDIPEGYSVSREKKERFSLILESASTNQTSMYLCASRRDRVRETQYFGPGTRLLVL.

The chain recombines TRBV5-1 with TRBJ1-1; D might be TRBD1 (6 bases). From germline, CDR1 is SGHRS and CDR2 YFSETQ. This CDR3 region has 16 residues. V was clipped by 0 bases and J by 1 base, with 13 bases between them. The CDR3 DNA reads TGCGCCAGCAGCTTGGCGACAGGAGCGAGGAACACTGAAGCTTTCTTT. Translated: CASSLATGARNTEAFF. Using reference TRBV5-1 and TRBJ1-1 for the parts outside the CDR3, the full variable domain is KAGVTQTPRYLIKTRGQQVTLSCSPISGHRSVSWYQQTPGQGLQFLFEYFSETQRNKGNFPGRFSGRQFSNSRSEMNVSTLELGDSALYLCASSLATGARNTEAFFGQGTRLTVV.

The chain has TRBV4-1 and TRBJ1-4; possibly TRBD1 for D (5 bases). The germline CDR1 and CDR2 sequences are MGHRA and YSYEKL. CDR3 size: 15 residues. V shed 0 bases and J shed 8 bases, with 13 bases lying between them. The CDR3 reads CASSQDPGEKEKLFF. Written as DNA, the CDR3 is TGCGCCAGCAGCCAAGATCCGGGGGAGAAGGAAAAACTGTTTTTT.

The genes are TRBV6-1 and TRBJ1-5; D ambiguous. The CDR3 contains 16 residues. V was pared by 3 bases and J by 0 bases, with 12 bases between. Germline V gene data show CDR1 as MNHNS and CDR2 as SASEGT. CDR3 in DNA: TGTGCCAGCAGTGAGTCGGGATTTAGTAGCAATCAGCCCCAGCATTTT. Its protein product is CASSESGFSSNQPQHF.

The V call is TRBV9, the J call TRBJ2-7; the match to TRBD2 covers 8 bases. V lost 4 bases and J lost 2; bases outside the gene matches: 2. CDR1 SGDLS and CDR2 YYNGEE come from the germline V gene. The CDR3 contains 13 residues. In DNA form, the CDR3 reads TGTGCCAGCAGCAAGGGACTAGCCTACGAGCAGTACTTC. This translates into CASSKGLAYEQYF. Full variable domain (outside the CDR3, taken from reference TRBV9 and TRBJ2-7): DSGVTQTPKHLITATGQRVTLRCSPRSGDLSVYWYQQSLDQGLQFLIQYYNGEERAKGNILERFSAQQFPDLHSELNLSSLELGDSALYFCASSKGLAYEQYFGPGTRLTVT.